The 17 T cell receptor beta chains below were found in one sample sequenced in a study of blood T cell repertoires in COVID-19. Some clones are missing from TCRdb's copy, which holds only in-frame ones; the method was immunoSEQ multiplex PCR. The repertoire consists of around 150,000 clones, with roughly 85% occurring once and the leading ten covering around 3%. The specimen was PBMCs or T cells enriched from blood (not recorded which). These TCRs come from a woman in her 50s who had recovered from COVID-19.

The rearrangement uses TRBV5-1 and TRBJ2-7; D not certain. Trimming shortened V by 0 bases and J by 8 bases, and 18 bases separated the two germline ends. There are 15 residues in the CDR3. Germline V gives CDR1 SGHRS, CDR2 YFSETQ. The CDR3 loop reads CASSLDTAVLRQQYF. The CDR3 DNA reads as TGCGCCAGCAGCTTGGATACCGCGGTCCTACGACAGCAGTACTTC. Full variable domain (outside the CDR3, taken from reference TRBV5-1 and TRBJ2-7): KAGVTQTPRYLIKTRGQQVTLSCSPISGHRSVSWYQQTPGQGLQFLFEYFSETQRNKGNFPGRFSGRQFSNSRSEMNVSTLELGDSALYLCASSLDTAVLRQQYFGPGTRLTVT.

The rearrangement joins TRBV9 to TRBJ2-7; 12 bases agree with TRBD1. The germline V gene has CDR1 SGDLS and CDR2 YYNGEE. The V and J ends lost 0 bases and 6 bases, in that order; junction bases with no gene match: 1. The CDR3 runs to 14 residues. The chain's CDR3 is CASSVGDRGPEQYF. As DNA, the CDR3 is TGTGCCAGCAGCGTAGGGGACAGGGGGCCCGAGCAGTACTTC.

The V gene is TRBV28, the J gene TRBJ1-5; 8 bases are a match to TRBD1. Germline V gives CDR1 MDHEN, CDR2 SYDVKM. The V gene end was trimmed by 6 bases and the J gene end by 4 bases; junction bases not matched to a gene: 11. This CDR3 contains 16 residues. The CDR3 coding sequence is TGTGCCAGCAGCTCTCTCGGACAGGGTCGAAATCAGCCCCAGCATTTT. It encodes CASSSLGQGRNQPQHF.

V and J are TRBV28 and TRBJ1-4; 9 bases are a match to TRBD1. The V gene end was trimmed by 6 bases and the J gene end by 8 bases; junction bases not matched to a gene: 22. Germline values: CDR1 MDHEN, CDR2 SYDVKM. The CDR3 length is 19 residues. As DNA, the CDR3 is TGTGCCAGCAGGGACAGGGGTTTAAGGTCCCTCTCCCGTGGGGAAAAACTGTTTTTT. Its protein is CASRDRGLRSLSRGEKLFF.

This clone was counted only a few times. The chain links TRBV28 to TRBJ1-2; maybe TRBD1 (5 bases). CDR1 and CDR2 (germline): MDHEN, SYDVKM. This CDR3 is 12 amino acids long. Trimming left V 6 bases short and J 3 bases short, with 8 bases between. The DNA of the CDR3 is TGTGCCAGCAGCGGGGGAGACTATGGCTACACCTTC. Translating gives CASSGGDYGYTF.

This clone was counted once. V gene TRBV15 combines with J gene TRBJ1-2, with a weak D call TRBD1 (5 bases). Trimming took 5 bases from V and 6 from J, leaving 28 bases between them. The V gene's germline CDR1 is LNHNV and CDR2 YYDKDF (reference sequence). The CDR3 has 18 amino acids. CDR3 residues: CATSGGIRGASFRNGYTF. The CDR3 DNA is TGTGCCACCAGCGGGGGGATAAGGGGCGCTTCTTTTCGGAATGGCTACACCTTC.

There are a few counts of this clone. CDR3 region: CSGGTGGPYNEQFF. The CDR3, as DNA: TGCAGCGGCGGGACAGGGGGGCCCTACAATGAGCAGTTCTTC. The chain couples TRBV29-1 to TRBJ2-1, with 11 bases aligning to TRBD1. CDR1 is SQVTM and CDR2 is ANQGSEA in the germline V gene. The CDR3 is 14 amino acids. Losses at the gene ends were 7 bases for V and 2 bases for J; bases not matched to a gene: 4.

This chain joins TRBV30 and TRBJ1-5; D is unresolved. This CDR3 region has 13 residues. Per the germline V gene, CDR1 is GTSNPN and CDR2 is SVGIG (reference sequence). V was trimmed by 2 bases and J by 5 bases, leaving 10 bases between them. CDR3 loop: CAWSTSADQPQHF. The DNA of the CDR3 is TGTGCCTGGAGTACCAGCGCCGATCAGCCCCAGCATTTT.

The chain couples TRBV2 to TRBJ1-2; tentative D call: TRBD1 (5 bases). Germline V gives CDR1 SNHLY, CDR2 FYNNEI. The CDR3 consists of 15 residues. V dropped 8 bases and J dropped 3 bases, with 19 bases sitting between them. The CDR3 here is CASPLGRVKDYGYTF. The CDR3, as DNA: TGTGCCAGCCCCTTGGGCAGGGTAAAGGACTATGGCTACACCTTC.

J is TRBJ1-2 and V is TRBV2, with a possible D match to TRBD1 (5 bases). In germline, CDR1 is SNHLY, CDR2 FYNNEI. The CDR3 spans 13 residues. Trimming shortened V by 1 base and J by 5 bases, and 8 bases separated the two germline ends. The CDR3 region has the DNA TGTGCCAGCAGTGAAGGGGCAGGGTATGGCTACACCTTC. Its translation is CASSEGAGYGYTF.

The CDR3 DNA follows: TGTGCCTGGAGAGAAGAAGGGAGGAACTATGGCTACACCTTC. Translating gives CAWREEGRNYGYTF. The chain has TRBV30 and TRBJ1-2; D not certain. The CDR3 has 14 amino acids. CDR1 is GTSNPN and CDR2 is SVGIG in the germline V gene (reference sequence). V was pared by 3 bases and J by 2 bases, with 13 bases between.

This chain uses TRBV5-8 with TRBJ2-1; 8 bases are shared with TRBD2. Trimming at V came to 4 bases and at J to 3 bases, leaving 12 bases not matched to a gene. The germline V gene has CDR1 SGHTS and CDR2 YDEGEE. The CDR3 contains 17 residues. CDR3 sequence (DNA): TGTGCCAGCAGCATTTTTACGACTAGCGTTAGCTACAATGAGCAGTTCTTC. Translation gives CASSIFTTSVSYNEQFF.

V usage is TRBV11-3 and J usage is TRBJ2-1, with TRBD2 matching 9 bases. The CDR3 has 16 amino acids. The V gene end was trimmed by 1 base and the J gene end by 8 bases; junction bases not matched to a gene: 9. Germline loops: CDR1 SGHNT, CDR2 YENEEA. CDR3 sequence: CASSLAGGRANHEQFF. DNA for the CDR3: TGTGCCAGCAGCTTAGCCGGCGGGAGGGCCAACCATGAGCAGTTCTTC. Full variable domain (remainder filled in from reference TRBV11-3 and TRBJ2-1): EAGVVQSPRYKIIEKKQPVAFWCNPISGHNTLYWYLQNLGQGPELLIRYENEEAVDDSQLPKDRFSAERLKGVDSTLKIQPAELGDSAVYLCASSLAGGRANHEQFFGPGTRLTVL.

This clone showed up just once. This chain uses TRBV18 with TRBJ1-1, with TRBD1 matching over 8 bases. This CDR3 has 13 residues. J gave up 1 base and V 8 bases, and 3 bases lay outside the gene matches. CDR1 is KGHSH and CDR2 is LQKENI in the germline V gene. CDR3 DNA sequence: TGTGCCAGCGCAGGACAGGGGAACACTGAAGCTTTCTTT. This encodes CASAGQGNTEAFF.

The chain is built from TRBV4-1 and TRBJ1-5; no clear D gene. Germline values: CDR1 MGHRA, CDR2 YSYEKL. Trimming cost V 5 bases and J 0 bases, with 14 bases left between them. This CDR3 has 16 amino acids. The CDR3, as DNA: TGCGCCAGCAGCTCAAGTGTCAGCGATAGCAATCAGCCCCAGCATTTT. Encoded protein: CASSSSVSDSNQPQHF.

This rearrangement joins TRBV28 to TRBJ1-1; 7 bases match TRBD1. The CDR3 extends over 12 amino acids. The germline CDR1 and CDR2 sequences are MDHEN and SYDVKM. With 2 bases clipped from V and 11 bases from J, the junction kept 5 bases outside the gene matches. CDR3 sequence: CASSLRTGGAFF. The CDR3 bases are TGTGCCAGCAGTTTACGGACAGGCGGGGCTTTCTTT.

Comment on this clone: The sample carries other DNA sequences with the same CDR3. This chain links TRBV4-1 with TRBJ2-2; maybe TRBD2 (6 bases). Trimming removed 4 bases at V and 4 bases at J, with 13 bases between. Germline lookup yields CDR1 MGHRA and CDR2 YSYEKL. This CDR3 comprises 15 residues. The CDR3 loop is CASSPGVAATGELFF. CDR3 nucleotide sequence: TGCGCCAGCAGCCCCGGGGTAGCGGCCACCGGGGAGCTGTTTTTT.